This T cell receptor beta chain was captured by sequencing in a study of blood T cell repertoires in COVID-19. Across the whole study: There were acute and convalescent COVID-19 samples, and they came from the United States, Italy and Spain. T cells, B-cell-depleted T cells, or PBMCs supplied cDNA or gDNA.

Original methodology: From reference gene primer amplification, estimates of nucleated cell counts were derived. This table comes from immunoSEQ multiplex PCR, and its TCRdb copy is limited to in-frame clones, with some not included. V, J and clone size are taken as reported in that table, and D and trimming were inferred from the DNA itself. The sample carries around 250,000 clones, roughly 89% recorded once. The receptor comes from a young woman with active or convalescent COVID-19. The sample taken for sequencing was peripheral blood.

The CDR3: CASSLRTGNTEAFF. CDR3 nucleotides: TGTGCCAGCAGCTTACGGACAGGGAACACTGAAGCTTTCTTT. This chain links TRBV3-1 (or the pseudogene TRBV3-2) with TRBJ1-1; 7 bases match TRBD1. Germline V gives CDR1 LGHDT, CDR2 YNNKEL (reference sequence). The CDR3 runs to 14 residues. With V trimmed by 5 bases and J by 1 base, 4 bases remained unmatched.